This record looks at one TCR beta chain sequence and its context. The CDR3 consists of 14 residues. Germline V CDR1 and CDR2: MDHEN, SYDVKM. V shed 4 bases, J shed 2 bases, and the junction held 4 bases outside the gene matches. The data are from a study of blood T cell repertoires in COVID-19. Profiled with immunoSEQ multiplex PCR; TCRdb holds only in-frame clones, not every one. The table has about 60,000 clones, around 89% seen once. The genes are TRBV28 and TRBJ1-2; the match to TRBD1 covers 7 bases. The sample comprised peripheral blood. This sequence originates from a woman aged 55-69 years with active COVID-19. In DNA, the CDR3 is TGTGCCAGCAGTTGGGACAGCTCAAACTATGGCTACACCTTC. It specifies CASSWDSSNYGYTF.